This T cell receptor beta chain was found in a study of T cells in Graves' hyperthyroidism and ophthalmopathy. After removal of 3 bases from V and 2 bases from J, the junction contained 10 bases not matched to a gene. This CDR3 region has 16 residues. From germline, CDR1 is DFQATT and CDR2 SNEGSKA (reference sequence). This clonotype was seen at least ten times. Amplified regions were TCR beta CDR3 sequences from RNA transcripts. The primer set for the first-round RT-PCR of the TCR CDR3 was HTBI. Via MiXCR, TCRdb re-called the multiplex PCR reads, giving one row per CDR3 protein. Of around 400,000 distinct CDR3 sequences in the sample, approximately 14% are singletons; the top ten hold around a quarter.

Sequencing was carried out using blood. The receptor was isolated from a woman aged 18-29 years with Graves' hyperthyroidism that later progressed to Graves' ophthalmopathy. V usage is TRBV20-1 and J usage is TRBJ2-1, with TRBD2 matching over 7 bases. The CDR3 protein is CSASNSAGEPYNEQFF. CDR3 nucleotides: TGCAGTGCTAGTAACAGTGCGGGGGAGCCCTACAATGAGCAGTTCTTC.